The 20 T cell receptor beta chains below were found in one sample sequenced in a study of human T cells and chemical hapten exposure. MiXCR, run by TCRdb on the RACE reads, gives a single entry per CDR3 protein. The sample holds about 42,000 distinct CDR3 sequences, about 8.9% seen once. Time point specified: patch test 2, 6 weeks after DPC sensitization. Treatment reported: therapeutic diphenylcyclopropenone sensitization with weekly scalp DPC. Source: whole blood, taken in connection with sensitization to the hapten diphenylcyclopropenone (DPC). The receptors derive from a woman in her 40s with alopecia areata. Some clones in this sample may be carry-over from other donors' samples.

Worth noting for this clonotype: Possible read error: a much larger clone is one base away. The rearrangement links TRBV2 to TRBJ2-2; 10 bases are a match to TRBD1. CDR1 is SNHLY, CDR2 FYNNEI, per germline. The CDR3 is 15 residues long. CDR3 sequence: CASRSGTGETGELVF. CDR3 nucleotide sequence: TGTGCCAGCAGGTCCGGGACAGGGGAAACCGGGGAGCTGGTTTTT.

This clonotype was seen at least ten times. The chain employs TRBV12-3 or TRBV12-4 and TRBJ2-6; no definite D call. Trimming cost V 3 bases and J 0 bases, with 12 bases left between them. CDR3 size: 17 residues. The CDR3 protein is CASSFAVHFSGANVLTF. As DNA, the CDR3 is TGTGCCAGCAGTTTCGCCGTACATTTCTCTGGGGCCAACGTCCTGACTTTC.

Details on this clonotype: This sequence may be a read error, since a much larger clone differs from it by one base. The CDR3 reads CASSDGTLSSYEQHF. The CDR3 DNA sequence: TGCGCCAGCAGCGACGGGACGCTCAGCTCCTACGAGCAGCACTTC. This chain joins TRBV5-1 and TRBJ2-7, with D perhaps TRBD1 or TRBD2 (5 bases each). Germline V gives CDR1 SGHRS, CDR2 YFSETQ. The CDR3 is made up of 15 amino acids.

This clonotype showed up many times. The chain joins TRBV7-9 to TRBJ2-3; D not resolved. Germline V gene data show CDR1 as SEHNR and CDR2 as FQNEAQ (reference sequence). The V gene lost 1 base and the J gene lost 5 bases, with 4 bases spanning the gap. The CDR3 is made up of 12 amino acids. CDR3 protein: CASSLEQDTQYF. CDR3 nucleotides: TGTGCCAGCAGCTTAGAGCAAGATACGCAGTATTTT.

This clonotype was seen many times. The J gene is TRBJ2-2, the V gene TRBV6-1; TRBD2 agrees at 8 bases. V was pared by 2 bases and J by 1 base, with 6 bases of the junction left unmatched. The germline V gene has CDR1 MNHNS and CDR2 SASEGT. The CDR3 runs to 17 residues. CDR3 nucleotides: TGTGCCAGCAGTGAAAGGGTAGCGGGGCAGAACACCGGGGAGCTGTTTTTT. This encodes CASSERVAGQNTGELFF.

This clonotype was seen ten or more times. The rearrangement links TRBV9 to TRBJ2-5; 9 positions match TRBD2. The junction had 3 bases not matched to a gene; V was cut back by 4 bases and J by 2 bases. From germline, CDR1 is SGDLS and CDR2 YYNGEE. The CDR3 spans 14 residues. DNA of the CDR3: TGTGCCAGCAGCACCGGACTAGCGCAAGAGACCCAGTACTTC. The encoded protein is CASSTGLAQETQYF.

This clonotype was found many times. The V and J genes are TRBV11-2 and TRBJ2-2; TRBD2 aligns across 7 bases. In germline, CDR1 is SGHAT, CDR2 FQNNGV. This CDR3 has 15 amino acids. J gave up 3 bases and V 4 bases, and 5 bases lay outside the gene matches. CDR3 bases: TGTGCCAGCAGCTCCCAGACTAGCTACACCGGGGAGCTGTTTTTT. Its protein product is CASSSQTSYTGELFF. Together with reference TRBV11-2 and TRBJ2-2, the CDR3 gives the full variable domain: EAGVAQSPRYKIIEKRQSVAFWCNPISGHATLYWYQQILGQGPKLLIQFQNNGVVDDSQLPKDRFSAERLKGVDSTLKIQPAKLEDSAVYLCASSSQTSYTGELFFGEGSRLTVL.

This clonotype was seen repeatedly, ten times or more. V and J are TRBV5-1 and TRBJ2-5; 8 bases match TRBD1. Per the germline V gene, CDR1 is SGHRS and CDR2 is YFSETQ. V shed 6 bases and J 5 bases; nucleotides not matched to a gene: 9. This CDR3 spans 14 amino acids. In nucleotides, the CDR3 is TGCGCCAGCAAAACAAGGACAGGGAGCGAGACCCAGTACTTC. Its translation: CASKTRTGSETQYF.

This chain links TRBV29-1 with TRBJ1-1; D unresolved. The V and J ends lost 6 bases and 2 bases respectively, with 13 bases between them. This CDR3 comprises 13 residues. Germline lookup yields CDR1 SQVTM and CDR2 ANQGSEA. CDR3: CSVALQTNTEAFF. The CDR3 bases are TGCAGCGTAGCGCTTCAGACTAACACTGAAGCTTTCTTT.

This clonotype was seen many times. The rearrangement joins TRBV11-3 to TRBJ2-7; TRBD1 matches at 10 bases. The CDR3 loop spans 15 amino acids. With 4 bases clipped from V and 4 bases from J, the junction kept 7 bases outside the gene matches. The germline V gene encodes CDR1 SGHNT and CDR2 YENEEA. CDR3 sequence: CASSSSGTGVYEQYF. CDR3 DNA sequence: TGTGCCAGCAGCTCCTCCGGGACAGGGGTGTACGAGCAGTACTTC.

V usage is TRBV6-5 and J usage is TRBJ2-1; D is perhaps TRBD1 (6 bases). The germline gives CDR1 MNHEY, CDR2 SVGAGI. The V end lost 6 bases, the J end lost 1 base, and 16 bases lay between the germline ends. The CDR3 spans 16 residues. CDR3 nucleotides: TGTGCCAGCAGGTTCCACAGGGAAGCGTCCTACAATGAGCAGTTCTTC. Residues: CASRFHREASYNEQFF.

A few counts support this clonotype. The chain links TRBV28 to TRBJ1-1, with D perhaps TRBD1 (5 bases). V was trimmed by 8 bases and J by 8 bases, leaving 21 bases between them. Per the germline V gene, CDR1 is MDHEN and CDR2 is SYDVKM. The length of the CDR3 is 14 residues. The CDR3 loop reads CASGLLGPGPEAFF. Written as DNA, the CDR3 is TGTGCCAGCGGGCTTTTGGGGCCGGGACCAGAAGCTTTCTTT. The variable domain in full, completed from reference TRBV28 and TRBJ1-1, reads DVKVTQSSRYLVKRTGEKVFLECVQDMDHENMFWYRQDPGLGLRLIYFSYDVKMKEKGDIPEGYSVSREKKERFSLILESASTNQTSMYLCASGLLGPGPEAFFGQGTRLTVV.

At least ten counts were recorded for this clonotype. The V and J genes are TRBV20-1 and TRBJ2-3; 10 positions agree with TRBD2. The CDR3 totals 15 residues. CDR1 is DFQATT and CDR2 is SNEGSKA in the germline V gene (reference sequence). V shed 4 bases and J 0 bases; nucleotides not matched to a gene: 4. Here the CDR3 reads CSATVLAGSTDTQYF. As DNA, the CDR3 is TGCAGTGCTACCGTACTAGCGGGGAGCACAGATACGCAGTATTTT.

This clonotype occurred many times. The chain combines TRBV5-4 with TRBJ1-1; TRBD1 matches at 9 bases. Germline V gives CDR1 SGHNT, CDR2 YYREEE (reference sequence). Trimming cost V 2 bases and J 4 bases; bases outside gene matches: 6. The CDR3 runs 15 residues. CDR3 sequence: CASSFTGGEATEAFF. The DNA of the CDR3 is TGTGCCAGCAGCTTTACAGGGGGCGAGGCCACTGAAGCTTTCTTT.

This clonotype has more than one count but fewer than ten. The chain's CDR3 is CASSPARRGGLFF. The CDR3 region has the DNA TGTGCCAGCAGCCCTGCGAGGCGCGGGGGACTGTTTTTT. The chain links TRBV11-2 to TRBJ1-4; tentatively, D is TRBD1 (5 bases). Trimming pared 5 bases from V and 13 bases from J, leaving 17 bases between. Germline values: CDR1 SGHAT, CDR2 FQNNGV. This CDR3 is built from 13 residues.

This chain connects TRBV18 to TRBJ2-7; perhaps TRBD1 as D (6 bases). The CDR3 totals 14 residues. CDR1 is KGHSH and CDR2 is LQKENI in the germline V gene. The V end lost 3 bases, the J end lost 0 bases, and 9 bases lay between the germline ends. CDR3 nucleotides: TGTGCCAGCTCACCGGACAGAAACTCCTACGAGCAGTACTTC. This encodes CASSPDRNSYEQYF.

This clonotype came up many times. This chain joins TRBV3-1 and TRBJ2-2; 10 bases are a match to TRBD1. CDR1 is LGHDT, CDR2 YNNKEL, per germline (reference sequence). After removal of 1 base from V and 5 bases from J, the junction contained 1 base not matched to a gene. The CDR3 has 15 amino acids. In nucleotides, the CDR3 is TGTGCCAGCAGCCAAGTGGGACAGGGGACCGGGGAGCTGTTTTTT. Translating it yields CASSQVGQGTGELFF.

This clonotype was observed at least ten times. In DNA, the CDR3 is TGTGCCAGCAGCTCCGGACCGGTGAGCACAGATACGCAGTATTTT. Encoded protein: CASSSGPVSTDTQYF. The chain uses TRBV7-2 and TRBJ2-3; D gene unclear. Trimming shortened V by 4 bases and J by 0 bases, and 11 bases separated the two germline ends. The CDR3 runs 15 residues. From germline, CDR1 is SGHTA and CDR2 FQGNSA.

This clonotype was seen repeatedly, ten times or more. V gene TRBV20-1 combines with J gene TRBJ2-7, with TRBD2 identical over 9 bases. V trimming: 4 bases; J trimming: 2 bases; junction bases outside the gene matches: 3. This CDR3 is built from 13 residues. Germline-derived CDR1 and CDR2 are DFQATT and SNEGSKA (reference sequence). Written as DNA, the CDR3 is TGCAGTGCTATGGGCGGGGGGGCCTACGAGCAGTACTTC. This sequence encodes CSAMGGGAYEQYF.

The CDR3 sequence: CSGNRGTNYGYTF. For the CDR3, the DNA is TGCAGCGGGAACAGGGGAACTAACTATGGCTACACCTTC. The rearrangement uses TRBV20-1 and TRBJ1-2; 7 bases map to TRBD1. This CDR3 is built from 13 residues. Germline assignment: CDR1 DFQATT and CDR2 SNEGSKA (reference sequence).